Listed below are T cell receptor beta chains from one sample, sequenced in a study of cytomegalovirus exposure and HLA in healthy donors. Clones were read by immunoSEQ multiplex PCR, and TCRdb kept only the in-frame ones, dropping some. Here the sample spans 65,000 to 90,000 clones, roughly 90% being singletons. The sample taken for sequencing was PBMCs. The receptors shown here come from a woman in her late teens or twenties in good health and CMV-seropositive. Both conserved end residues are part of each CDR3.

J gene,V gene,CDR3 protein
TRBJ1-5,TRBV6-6,CASQGQGRSNQPQHF
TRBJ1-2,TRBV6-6,CASSYSGQANTYGYTF
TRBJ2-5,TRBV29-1,CSVEQQETQYF
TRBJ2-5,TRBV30,CAWGLANQETQYF
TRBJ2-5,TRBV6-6,CASRTGTSEVQYF
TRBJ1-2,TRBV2,CASRQGSYGYTF
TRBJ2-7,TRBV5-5,CASSERQGARNEQYF
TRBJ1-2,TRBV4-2,CASSQLEAGVGSHTF
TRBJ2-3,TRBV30,CAWRVAGEGTDTQYF
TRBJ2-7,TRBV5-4,CASSLGQSHEQYF
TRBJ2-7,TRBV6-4,CASSEAGGNSYEQYF
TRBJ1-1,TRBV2,CASRQDTEAFF
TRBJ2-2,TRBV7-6,CASSLDPSGGARNTGELFF
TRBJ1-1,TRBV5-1,CASSPPDRGTEAFF
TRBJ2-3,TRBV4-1,CASSHPDRVTDTQYF
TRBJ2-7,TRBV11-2,CASSSATGFYEQYF
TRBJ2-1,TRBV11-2,CASSHRDSLDEQFF
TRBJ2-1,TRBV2,CASSTEGPYNEQFF
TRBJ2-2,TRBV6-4,CASSDSTSGDTGELFF
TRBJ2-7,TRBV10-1,CASSGSSYEQYF
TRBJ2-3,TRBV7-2,CASSLWTGGTDTQYF
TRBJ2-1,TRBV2,CASSEVAGSYNEQFF
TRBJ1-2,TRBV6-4,CASSDQVVNYGYTF
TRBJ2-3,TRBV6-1,CASSLQSSGADTQYF
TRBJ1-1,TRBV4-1,CASSHRPVPIMNTEAFF
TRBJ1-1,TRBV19,CASRFSSGGKENTEAFF
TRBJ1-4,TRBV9,CASSVEEGAPEKLFF
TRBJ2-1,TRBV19,CASSIGRGLAGVSSYNEQFF
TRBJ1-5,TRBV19,CASRKVTETRNQPQHF
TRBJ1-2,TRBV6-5,CASSQQGRSDGYTF
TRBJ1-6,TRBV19,CASSWDTHSPLHF
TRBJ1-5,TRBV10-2,CASSDTIGQGVRNQPQHF
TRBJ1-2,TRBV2,CASSDTGAYGYTF
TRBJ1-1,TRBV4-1,CASSQDPGVLFTEAFF
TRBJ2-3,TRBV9,CASSVDRTDTQYF
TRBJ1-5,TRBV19,CASTQNDRRSQPQHF
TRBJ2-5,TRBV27,CASSRGLAGGSETQYF
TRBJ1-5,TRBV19,CASTSLRDRVNQPQHF
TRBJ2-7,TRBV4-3,CASSQDQASSYEQYF
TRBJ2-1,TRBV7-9,CASSRGMGQIYNEQFF
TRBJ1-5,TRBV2,CASSENQARGNQPQHF
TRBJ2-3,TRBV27,CASSLGLASTDTQYF
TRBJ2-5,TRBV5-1,CASSLAVTGDRETQYF
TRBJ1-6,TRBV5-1,CASSLDRGYGTLHF
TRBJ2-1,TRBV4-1,CASSQGDRGRDNEQFF